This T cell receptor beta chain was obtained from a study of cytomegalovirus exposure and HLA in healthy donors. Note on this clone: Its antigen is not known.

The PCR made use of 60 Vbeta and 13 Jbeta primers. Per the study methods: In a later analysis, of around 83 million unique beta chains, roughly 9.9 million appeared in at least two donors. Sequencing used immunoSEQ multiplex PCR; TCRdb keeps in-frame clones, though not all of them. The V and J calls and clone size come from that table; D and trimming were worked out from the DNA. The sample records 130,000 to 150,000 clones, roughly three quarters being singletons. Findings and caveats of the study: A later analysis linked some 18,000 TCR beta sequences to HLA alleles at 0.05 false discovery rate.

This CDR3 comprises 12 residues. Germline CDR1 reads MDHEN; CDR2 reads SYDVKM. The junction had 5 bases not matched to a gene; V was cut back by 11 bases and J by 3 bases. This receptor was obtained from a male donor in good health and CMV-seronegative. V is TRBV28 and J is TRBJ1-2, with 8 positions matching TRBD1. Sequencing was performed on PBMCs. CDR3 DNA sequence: TGTGCCGCCGGACAGGGTTACTATGGCTACACCTTC. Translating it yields CAAGQGYYGYTF.